These 18 T cell receptor beta chains were all obtained from the same sample, sequenced in a study of immune evolution from preneoplasia to lung adenocarcinoma. Produced via immunoSEQ multiplex PCR; TCRdb's table is partial and in-frame only. The profile shows roughly 40,000 clones, under 80% of them singletons. Sequencing was performed on FFPE invasive lung adenocarcinoma tissue. These receptors all stem from a person in their sixties or seventies with lung adenocarcinoma.

The chain has TRBV5-1 and TRBJ2-5, with D possibly matching TRBD1 (6 bases). Germline V lookup: CDR1 SGHRS, CDR2 YFSETQ. The length of the CDR3 is 16 residues. V lost 0 bases, J lost 5 bases, and 17 bases lay in between. CDR3 region: CASSLVAPVGAETQYF. The CDR3 DNA sequence: TGCGCCAGCAGCTTGGTAGCCCCAGTGGGGGCGGAGACCCAGTACTTC.

The V and J genes are TRBV11-2 and TRBJ1-4; D uncertain. Trimming removed 0 bases at V and 9 bases at J, with 11 bases between. The CDR3 consists of 14 residues. The germline CDR1 and CDR2 sequences are SGHAT and FQNNGV. The CDR3 reads CASSLDRGTKKLFF. CDR3 sequence (DNA): TGTGCCAGCAGCTTAGATCGCGGAACGAAAAAACTGTTTTTT.

The table lists this clone with a count of one. The chain uses TRBV10-1 and TRBJ1-5; 8 bases are a match to TRBD1. The junction had 13 bases not matched to a gene; V was cut back by 7 bases and J by 5 bases. Germline V gene sequence: CDR1 WNHNN, CDR2 SYGVQD (reference sequence). The CDR3 spans 16 residues. The CDR3 nucleotides are TGCGCCAGCATGGGGACAGGCCCGGATTTGCATCAGCCCCAGCATTTT. It encodes CASMGTGPDLHQPQHF.

J is TRBJ1-3 and V is TRBV5-5; tentative D call: TRBD1 (6 bases). V lost 3 bases and J 3 bases, leaving 19 bases between the germline ends. This CDR3 region has 17 residues. Germline V lookup: CDR1 SGHKS, CDR2 YYEKEE (reference sequence). CDR3 amino acids: CASSYTVQGIGGNTIYF. In DNA, the CDR3 is TGTGCCAGCAGCTACACCGTACAGGGAATCGGTGGAAACACCATATATTTT.

In DNA, the CDR3 is TGTGCCAGTAGTAAGCAGGGGAACACTGAAGCTTTCTTT. This sequence encodes CASSKQGNTEAFF. V usage is TRBV19 and J usage is TRBJ1-1, with a possible D match to TRBD1 (5 bases). The germline V and J ends were trimmed by 4 bases and 1 base, with 7 bases remaining between them. The CDR3 loop spans 13 amino acids. CDR1 and CDR2 from the germline V gene are LNHDA and SQIVND (reference sequence).

The J gene is TRBJ1-2, the V gene TRBV7-2, with no clear D. Germline loops: CDR1 SGHTA, CDR2 FQGNSA. V lost 5 bases to trimming and J lost 4 bases, with 17 bases between them. The CDR3 length is 15 residues. DNA of the CDR3: TGTGCCAGCAGCCCTACCGCAGCGACGGGCTATGGCTACACCTTC. Amino acid sequence: CASSPTAATGYGYTF.

This sequence joins TRBV25-1 and TRBJ1-4; D is undetermined. The CDR3 loop spans 15 amino acids. Trimming cost V 3 bases and J 6 bases, with 14 bases left between them. The germline V gene has CDR1 MGHDK and CDR2 SYGVNS. CDR3 DNA sequence: TGTGCCAGCAGTGATTGGAAGTATGGCGATGAAAAACTGTTTTTT. Encoded protein: CASSDWKYGDEKLFF.

CDR3 sequence (DNA): TGTGCCAGCAGCTTACAAGCGCCCTATGGCTACACCTTC. It is translated as CASSLQAPYGYTF. The chain joins TRBV5-5 to TRBJ1-2; D is uncertain. V lost 2 bases and J lost 4, with 9 bases in between. The CDR3 loop spans 13 amino acids. The germline V gene has CDR1 SGHKS and CDR2 YYEKEE (reference sequence).

This clone came up once. The J gene is TRBJ2-1, the V gene TRBV5-1; 7 positions match TRBD1. Germline V gives CDR1 SGHRS, CDR2 YFSETQ. The trim removed 4 bases at V and 5 bases at J, leaving 6 bases unmatched. This CDR3 has 14 residues. Here the CDR3 DNA reads TGCGCCAGCAGCCTACAGGGGTTGGACAATGAGCAGTTCTTC. Encoded protein: CASSLQGLDNEQFF.

The J gene is TRBJ2-5, the V gene TRBV29-1; no clear D. Trimming stripped 4 bases from V and 0 bases from J, with 15 bases between. This CDR3 contains 15 residues. Germline-derived CDR1 and CDR2 are SQVTM and ANQGSEA. In DNA, the CDR3 is TGCAGCGTTGTAAAAGATTATGCTTACCAAGAGACCCAGTACTTC. Its protein product is CSVVKDYAYQETQYF.

V usage is TRBV21-1 and J usage is TRBJ2-2; the DNA was not compared with TRBD2, the D call given in the table. TRBV21-1 is annotated as a pseudogene. This CDR3 contains 21 residues. The CDR3 DNA follows: TGTGCCAGCAGCAAAGATGGCACTCTAGGGCTAGCGGGTGAAACACCGGGGGAGCTGTTTTTT. It is translated as CASSKDGTLGLAGETPGELFF.

This clone was found a few times. The genes are TRBV6-6 and TRBJ1-1; the D gene is possibly TRBD1 (6 bases). CDR1 is MNHNY and CDR2 is SVGAGI in the germline V gene (reference sequence). Between the trimmed V and J ends, which lost 3 bases and 10 bases, there was a span of 18 bases. The CDR3 consists of 14 residues. The CDR3 protein is CASSYRTDRQGAFF. CDR3 DNA sequence: TGTGCCAGCAGTTATCGGACAGATCGCCAAGGAGCTTTCTTT.

The CDR3 spells CATSRGGLAVLGDEQFF. Here the CDR3 DNA reads TGTGCCACCAGCAGGGGGGGACTAGCGGTCCTGGGGGATGAGCAGTTCTTC. The chain uses TRBV15 and TRBJ2-1; TRBD2 aligns across 11 bases. V lost 3 bases and J lost 8; bases outside the gene matches: 12. CDR3 length equals 17 residues. CDR1 LNHNV and CDR2 YYDKDF come from the germline V gene (reference sequence).

The CDR3 spells CASSGFTEAFF. The CDR3 DNA is TGTGCCAGTAGTGGGTTCACTGAAGCTTTCTTT. The chain couples TRBV19 to TRBJ1-1; D call uncertain. The CDR3 covers 11 residues. The germline CDR1 and CDR2 sequences are LNHDA and SQIVND (reference sequence). Trimming removed 5 bases from V and 4 bases from J, with 5 bases in between. Drawing the rest from reference TRBV19 and TRBJ1-1, the complete variable domain is DGGITQSPKYLFRKEGQNVTLSCEQNLNHDAMYWYRQDPGQGLRLIYYSQIVNDFQKGDIAEGYSVSREKKESFPLTVTSAQKNPTAFYLCASSGFTEAFFGQGTRLTVV.

V gene TRBV6-1 combines with J gene TRBJ1-1, with 10 bases identical to TRBD1. This CDR3 comprises 14 residues. V lost 6 bases to trimming and J lost 3 bases; unmatched junction nucleotides: 4. Germline values: CDR1 MNHNS, CDR2 SASEGT. The CDR3 reads CASSADRGDTEAFF. In DNA form, the CDR3 reads TGTGCCAGCAGCGCGGACAGGGGGGACACTGAAGCTTTCTTT.

V is TRBV19 and J is TRBJ1-2; weak D call: TRBD1 (5 bases). From germline, CDR1 is LNHDA and CDR2 SQIVND (reference sequence). With 5 bases removed from V and 8 bases from J, the gap between germline ends came to 12 bases. The CDR3 runs to 12 residues. CDR3: CASSDSGDGYTF. The CDR3 nucleotides read TGTGCCAGTAGTGATTCGGGGGACGGCTACACCTTC.

This clone showed up just once. The chain links TRBV12-5 to TRBJ2-7; unclear D gene. Trimming removed 6 bases from V and 5 bases from J, with 11 bases in between. CDR1 is LGHNT, CDR2 FRNRAP, per germline. The CDR3 consists of 12 residues. The CDR3 DNA follows: TGTGCTAGTGGAACCGACCCGCACGAGCAGTACTTC. It encodes CASGTDPHEQYF.

This clone was counted a single time. The chain carries TRBV20-1 and TRBJ2-7; D is unresolved. V lost 6 bases and J lost 3, with 9 bases in between. The CDR3 is 11 residues long. Per the germline V gene, CDR1 is DFQATT and CDR2 is SNEGSKA (reference sequence). CDR3 amino acids: CSARLYYEQYF. CDR3 bases: TGCAGTGCCCGACTGTACTACGAGCAGTACTTC.